This T cell receptor beta chain was identified during a study of human T cells and chemical hapten exposure. Described time point: pre-sensitization, week 0. As to treatment: therapeutic diphenylcyclopropenone sensitization with weekly scalp DPC. Original processing notes: Samples had a median of 95,638 TCRs, ranging roughly 20,000 to 750,000. MiXCR, run by TCRdb on the RACE reads, gives a single entry per CDR3 protein. These V and J calls are TCRdb output, not the study's own analysis. Of 300,000 to 450,000 distinct CDR3 sequences listed, 4.5% to 7% are singletons. Germline V gene data show CDR1 as SGHRS and CDR2 as YFSETQ. Germline trimming cut 2 bases from V and 0 bases from J; bases unmatched to any gene: 5. This CDR3 is 16 amino acids long.

J is TRBJ2-3 and V is TRBV5-1, with TRBD2 matching 8 bases. The clonotype was recovered from a woman aged 18-29 years with alopecia areata. Some clones in this sample may be carry-over from other donors' samples. The specimen comprised whole blood, sampled in connection with sensitization to the hapten diphenylcyclopropenone (DPC). CDR3 in amino acids: CASSLAGVTSTDTQYF. The CDR3 nucleotides read TGCGCCAGCAGCTTAGCGGGGGTTACTAGCACAGATACGCAGTATTTT.